This entry concerns a single T cell receptor beta chain. TCRdb's copy holds only in-frame clones and misses some; the assay was immunoSEQ multiplex PCR. The repertoire holds 14,000 to 15,000 clones, with approximately 87% as singletons. This sample is part of a study of PD-L1 blockade in urothelial cancer. Across the study: At 3 weeks (second dose) and 6 weeks after starting treatment, blood was analyzed. Median blood clonality was around 0.08, with 75,000 to 100,000 unique TCRs.

Trimming removed 6 bases from V and 5 bases from J; junction bases left unmatched: 12. Germline lookup yields CDR1 ENHRY and CDR2 SYGVKD. The CDR3 loop spans 15 amino acids. Patient disease was locally advanced or metastatic urothelial carcinoma. The sample here was PBMCs, taken around atezolizumab (anti-PD-L1) treatment. The V gene is TRBV10-3, the J gene TRBJ1-1; 7 bases line up with TRBD1. The clonotype was recovered from an older man with urothelial cancer. The CDR3 protein is CAIRTTGERKTEAFF. DNA for the CDR3: TGTGCCATCAGGACAACAGGGGAACGGAAAACTGAAGCTTTCTTT.